The rows below give T cell receptor beta chains drawn from one sample of a study of cytomegalovirus exposure and HLA in healthy donors. Using immunoSEQ multiplex PCR, the repertoire was profiled, and TCRdb retains in-frame clones only, with some absent. The sample lists about 160,000 clones, 75% to 80% occurring once. Sequencing used PBMCs. Receptor source: a woman between 45 and 60 years old in good health and CMV-seropositive. Both conserved end residues are part of each CDR3. Each record gives: J gene, D gene, V gene, CDR3 protein. A D gene is named only where the DNA matches it firmly.

TRBJ2-5	TRBD2	TRBV4-2	CASSQELAGGGETQYF
TRBJ2-5	.	TRBV5-4	CASSPDRETQYF
TRBJ2-3	.	TRBV7-3	CASSLVDQQGTDTQYF
TRBJ2-4	TRBD1	TRBV2	CASSAIRGTGVTKNIQYF
TRBJ1-1	TRBD1	TRBV19	CASSNRGNTEAFF
TRBJ2-1	TRBD2	TRBV7-2	CASTTSGGAGSEQFF
TRBJ2-2	TRBD1	TRBV19	CASSSGGQYTGELFF
TRBJ2-7	.	TRBV25-1	CASGGTGRDEQYF
TRBJ2-7	TRBD2	TRBV7-2	CASRPYKREGTHEQYF
TRBJ2-4	.	TRBV19	CASVSAAKNIQYF
TRBJ2-7	TRBD2	TRBV13	CASSLAGGMPEQYF
TRBJ1-6	.	TRBV2	CASSALDTNSPLHF
TRBJ2-2	.	TRBV15	CATSRGGLAGELFF
TRBJ2-5	TRBD1	TRBV7-9	CASSPGTGGSETQYF
TRBJ1-1	.	TRBV5-1	CASSPRAASLLNTEAFF
TRBJ1-1	.	TRBV4-3	CASSQEPDTLNTEAFF
TRBJ1-3	.	TRBV12-5	CASATDSISGNTIYF
TRBJ2-1	TRBD2	TRBV11-2	CASSAGTSGYNEQFF
TRBJ1-2	TRBD1	TRBV28	CASSLFQDRVYGYTF
TRBJ1-3	.	TRBV19	CASSTTGTGNTIYF
TRBJ2-5	.	TRBV4-1	CASSQDRGGETQYF
TRBJ2-1	TRBD2	TRBV9	CASSVGLAGVYNEQFF
TRBJ2-7	TRBD2	TRBV4-3	CASSQGRQGGHEQYF
TRBJ1-1	.	TRBV30	CAWGGKGGNTEAFF
TRBJ2-1	TRBD2	TRBV10-2	CASSPPYGMAGTSGNNEQFF
TRBJ2-7	.	TRBV7-8	CASSPRLIYEQYF
TRBJ2-7	TRBD2	TRBV6-6	CASVPAGGTYEQYF
TRBJ2-1	.	TRBV5-1	CASSLAGGGYNEQFF
TRBJ1-5	TRBD1	TRBV28	CASHRQGAGNQPQHF
TRBJ2-5	.	TRBV5-4	CASSPVPQGGETQYF
TRBJ1-1	.	TRBV5-5	CASSKRQDTEAFF
TRBJ1-1	.	TRBV30	CAWKSTGTEAFF
TRBJ1-5	.	TRBV5-8	CASSYQRDQPQHF
TRBJ1-1	TRBD1	TRBV5-4	CASSPAAGGLNTEAFF
TRBJ1-1	.	TRBV7-9	CASSTGSAFF
TRBJ2-3	TRBD1	TRBV6-1	CASSPQDRAADTQYF
TRBJ2-5	TRBD2	TRBV11-2	CASSHWTSGRHETQYF
TRBJ2-2	TRBD1	TRBV7-8	CASSFYGQGPGGELFF
TRBJ1-2	.	TRBV28	CASSFGVNQRGYTF
TRBJ2-2	.	TRBV7-2	CASSSHRDTGELFF
TRBJ1-6	TRBD1	TRBV14	CASSQVDRPLHF